The entry below describes one T cell receptor (beta chain). Sorted subsets were amplified in replicate PCRs using 200 ng DNA, around 30,000 T cell genomes. Sequencing was performed with immunoSEQ multiplex PCR; in TCRdb, only in-frame clones are kept and a portion is missing. Seen here are nearly 1,000,000 clones, around three quarters observed once, and the top ten hold over 1.3%. V was trimmed by 4 bases and J by 3 bases, leaving 12 bases between them. The CDR3 extends over 14 amino acids. The germline gives CDR1 SGDLS, CDR2 YYNGEE. The data stem from a study of shared clonotypes between healthy human individuals. Study in general: CD4 naive and memory got three plates each, CD8 naive two, CD8 memory one.

The sequence derives from a man between 18 and 35 years old in good health. Sequencing was performed on memory CD4+ T cells sorted from blood. Described subset: CD45RA-negative fraction. This chain joins TRBV9 and TRBJ2-3; a possible D gene is TRBD1 (6 bases). The CDR3 region has the DNA TGTGCCAGCAGCTCAGGGGTGGGGACAGATACGCAGTATTTT. This codes for CASSSGVGTDTQYF.